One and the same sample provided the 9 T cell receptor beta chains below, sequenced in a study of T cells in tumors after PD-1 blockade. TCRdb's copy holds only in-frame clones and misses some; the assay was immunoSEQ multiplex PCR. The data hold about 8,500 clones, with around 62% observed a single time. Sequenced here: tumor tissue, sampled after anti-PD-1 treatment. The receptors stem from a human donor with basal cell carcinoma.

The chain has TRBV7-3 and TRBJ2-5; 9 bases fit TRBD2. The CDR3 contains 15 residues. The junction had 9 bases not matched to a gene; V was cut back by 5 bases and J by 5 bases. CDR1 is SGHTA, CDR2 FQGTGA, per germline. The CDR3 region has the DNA TGTGCCAGCAGCCCACAGGGACTAGCTTGGGAGACCCAGTACTTC. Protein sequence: CASSPQGLAWETQYF.

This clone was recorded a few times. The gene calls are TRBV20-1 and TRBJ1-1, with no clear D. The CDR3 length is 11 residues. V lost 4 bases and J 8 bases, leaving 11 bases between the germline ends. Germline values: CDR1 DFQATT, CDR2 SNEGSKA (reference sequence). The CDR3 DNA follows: TGCAGTGCTAAATATGATAGCGAAGCTTTCTTT. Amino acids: CSAKYDSEAFF.

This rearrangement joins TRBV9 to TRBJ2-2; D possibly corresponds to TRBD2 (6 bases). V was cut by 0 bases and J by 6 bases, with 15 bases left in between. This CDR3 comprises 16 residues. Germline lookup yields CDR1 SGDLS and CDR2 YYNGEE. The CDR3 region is CASSVAGGGTAGELFF. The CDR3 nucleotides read TGTGCCAGCAGCGTAGCTGGTGGGGGGACTGCCGGGGAGCTGTTTTTT.

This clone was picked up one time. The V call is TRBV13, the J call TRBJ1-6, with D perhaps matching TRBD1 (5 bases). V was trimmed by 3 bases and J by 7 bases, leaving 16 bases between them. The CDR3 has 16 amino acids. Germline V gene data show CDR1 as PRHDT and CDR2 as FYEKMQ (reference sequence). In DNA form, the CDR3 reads TGTGCCAGCAGCTTGGGCCAGGGAATGGGAAATTCACCCCTCCACTTT. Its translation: CASSLGQGMGNSPLHF.

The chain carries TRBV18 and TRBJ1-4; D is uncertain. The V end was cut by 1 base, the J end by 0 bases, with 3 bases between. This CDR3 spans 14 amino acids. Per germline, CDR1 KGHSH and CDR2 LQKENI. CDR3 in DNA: TGTGCCAGCTCACCACAGGCAACTAATGAAAAACTGTTTTTT. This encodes CASSPQATNEKLFF.

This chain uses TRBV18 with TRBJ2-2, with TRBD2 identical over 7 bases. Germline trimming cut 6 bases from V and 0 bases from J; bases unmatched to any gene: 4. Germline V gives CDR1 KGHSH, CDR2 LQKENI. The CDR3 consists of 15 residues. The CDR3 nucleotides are TGTGCCAGCTCGCGGACTAGTGCGAACACCGGGGAGCTGTTTTTT. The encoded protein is CASSRTSANTGELFF.

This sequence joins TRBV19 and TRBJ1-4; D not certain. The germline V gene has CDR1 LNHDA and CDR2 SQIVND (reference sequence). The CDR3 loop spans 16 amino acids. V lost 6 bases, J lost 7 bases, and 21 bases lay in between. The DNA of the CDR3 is TGTGCCAGTAGCCAAAGTGGCGGACTATCGGGTGAAAAACTGTTTTTT. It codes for CASSQSGGLSGEKLFF.

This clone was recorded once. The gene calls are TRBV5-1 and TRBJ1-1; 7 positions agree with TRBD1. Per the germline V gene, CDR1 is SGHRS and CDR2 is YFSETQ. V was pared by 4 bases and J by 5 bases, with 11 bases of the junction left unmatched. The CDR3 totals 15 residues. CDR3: CASSESRGLGTEAFF. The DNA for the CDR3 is TGCGCCAGCAGCGAAAGCAGGGGGTTGGGGACTGAAGCTTTCTTT.

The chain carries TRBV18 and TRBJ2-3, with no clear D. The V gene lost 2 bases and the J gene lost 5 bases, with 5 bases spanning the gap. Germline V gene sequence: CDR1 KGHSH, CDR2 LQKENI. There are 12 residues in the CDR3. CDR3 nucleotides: TGTGCCAGCTCACCATACGTAGATACGCAGTATTTT. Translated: CASSPYVDTQYF.